What follows describes a single TCR beta chain. This clone showed up just a few times. Its antigen has not been determined. Base qualities are missing; no much larger clone stands one base away. The CDR3 goes from the cysteine to the phenylalanine over 17 residues. The entry retains the CDR3 DNA only, 51 bases that are in frame from base 1. Compared with germline, V lacks 1 base and J lacks 0 bases; bases without a gene match: 6. Based on the germline V gene (reference sequence), the CDR1 and CDR2 sequences are SGHKS and YYEKEE. Collaborating institutions collected whole blood in K2EDTA tubes following their own protocols. Collaborator samples were shipped for TCRbeta analysis as frozen whole blood, isolated PBMCs, or DNA extracted from either sample type. The immunoSEQ Assay, a bias-controlled multiplex PCR, was used to amplify TCRbeta CDR3 regions from genomic DNA. As for the original processing: The number of nucleated cells in each sample was estimated from the amplification of reference gene primers within the assay. Sequence reads were collapsed and filtered to measure the absolute abundance of every unique TCRbeta CDR3 rearrangement. For each sample, productive Simpson clonality was calculated as the square root of Simpson's diversity index across productive rearrangements. Drawn from immuneACCESS, this table holds only the in-frame rearrangements with V and J called that TCRdb kept. Clones are partly lost; checked studies trace under half to an unresolved V gene and leave the rest unexplained. The V and J calls and clone size are taken from that table; D and trimming were inferred from the DNA. The sample profile shows roughly 100,000 clones; 75% to 85% of them were found once. More than 8% of the sample comes from the top ten.

The entry originates in a study of blood T cell repertoires in COVID-19 (TCRdb year 2020). About the full investigation: The collaborator samples originated in the United States, Italy and Spain and spanned the acute and convalescent phases of COVID-19. The prospective study material was composed of cDNA or gDNA derived from T cells, B-cell-depleted T cells, or PBMCs. Deeply sampled blood TCRbeta repertoires from subjects exposed to, actively infected with, or recovered from COVID-19 were included in the dataset. The repertoires were made available in a free public database intended to serve as a resource for research on the immune response to SARS-CoV-2. Samples came from the ongoing ImmuneRACE study (first 160 participants) plus 1,254 subjects from 6 global collaborators. The sample metadata nearly always contained a de-identified subject ID, COVID-19 status, age in years and sex. Where HLA class I and class II types were available, the types were taken from metadata supplied by the sample provider, not from assay-based typing.

Broad study findings and their caveats: How much clinical and demographic metadata was included differed by source and by participant, and the metadata was provided uncurated.

The source material was peripheral blood. Recombination joined TRBV5-5 with TRBJ1-5; TRBD1 aligns with 8 central bases. The receptor was isolated from a woman between 65 and 79 years old with acute or convalescent COVID-19. The DNA sequence follows: TGTGCCAGCAGCTTGTACGGACAGGGATATAGCAATCAGCCCCAGCATTTT. The translation is CASSLYGQGYSNQPQHF.